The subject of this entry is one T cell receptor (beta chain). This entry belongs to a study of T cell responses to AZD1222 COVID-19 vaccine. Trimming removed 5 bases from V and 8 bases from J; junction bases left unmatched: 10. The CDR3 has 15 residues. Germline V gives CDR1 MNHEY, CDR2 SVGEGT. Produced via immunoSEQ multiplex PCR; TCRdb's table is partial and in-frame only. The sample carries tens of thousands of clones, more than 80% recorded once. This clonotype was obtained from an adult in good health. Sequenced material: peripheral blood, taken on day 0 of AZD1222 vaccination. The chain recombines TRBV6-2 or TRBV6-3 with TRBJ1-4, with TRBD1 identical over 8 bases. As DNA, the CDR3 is TGTGCCAGCAGTGACTACGGACAGGGCGGAGAAAAACTGTTTTTT. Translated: CASSDYGQGGEKLFF.